Following are 21 T cell receptor beta chains from one sample sequenced in a study of blood T cell repertoires in COVID-19. Measured with immunoSEQ multiplex PCR; TCRdb has only the in-frame clones, and not every one. The sample holds some 80,000 clones, about 80% seen once. Input material: peripheral blood. All receptors come from a human donor in a cohort sampled during active COVID-19.

The chain employs TRBV18 and TRBJ1-1; TRBD1 is a possible D gene (6 bases). The V end was cut by 2 bases, the J end by 3 bases, with 13 bases between. The CDR3 is 15 residues long. Germline V gene data show CDR1 as KGHSH and CDR2 as LQKENI. The CDR3 sequence is CASSPSLPGDTEAFF. The CDR3 bases are TGTGCCAGCTCACCAAGTCTCCCAGGGGACACTGAAGCTTTCTTT. The full variable domain, in which reference TRBV18 and TRBJ1-1 provide the parts outside the CDR3, is NAGVMQNPRHLVRRRGQEARLRCSPMKGHSHVYWYRQLPEEGLKFMVYLQKENIIDESGMPKERFSAEFPKEGPSILRIQQVVRGDSAAYFCASSPSLPGDTEAFFGQGTRLTVV.

The gene calls are TRBV5-1 and TRBJ2-5; 7 bases are shared with TRBD1. The germline V gene has CDR1 SGHRS and CDR2 YFSETQ. The ends lost 4 bases at V and 4 bases at J; junction bases unmatched: 7. The CDR3 extends over 14 amino acids. The CDR3 DNA reads TGCGCCAGCAGCAAAGGGGGCGCCGGAGAGACCCAGTACTTC. Residues: CASSKGGAGETQYF.

The chain employs TRBV6-5 and TRBJ2-5, with 8 bases lining up with TRBD1. Trimming took 6 bases from V and 5 from J; bases not matched to a gene: 8. Germline V gene sequence: CDR1 MNHEY, CDR2 SVGAGI. This CDR3 contains 14 residues. CDR3 region: CASRQTGAGETQYF. The CDR3 nucleotides are TGTGCCAGCAGGCAGACAGGGGCCGGGGAGACCCAGTACTTC.

The CDR3 spells CASRAGWGRGTREQFF. CDR3 sequence (DNA): TGTGCCAGCAGAGCTGGCTGGGGACGGGGGACCCGTGAGCAGTTCTTC. V and J are TRBV27 and TRBJ2-1; tentatively, D is TRBD2 (6 bases). Trimming stripped 6 bases from V and 9 bases from J, with 24 bases between. In germline, CDR1 is MNHEY, CDR2 SMNVEV (reference sequence). The length of the CDR3 is 16 residues.

The chain recombines TRBV27 with TRBJ2-6; TRBD1 might be the D (5 bases). The CDR3 is 19 amino acids. Trimming took 5 bases from V and 0 from J, leaving 20 bases between them. CDR1 and CDR2 from the germline V gene are MNHEY and SMNVEV (reference sequence). The CDR3 is CASSPDSPSYNSGANVLTF. Written as DNA, the CDR3 is TGTGCCAGCAGTCCCGACAGTCCCTCTTACAACTCTGGGGCCAACGTCCTGACTTTC.

This clone was recorded only once. The V call is TRBV6-2 or TRBV6-3, the J call TRBJ1-2; maybe TRBD1 (6 bases). V lost 6 bases and J 3 bases, leaving 14 bases between the germline ends. This CDR3 spans 14 amino acids. Germline lookup yields CDR1 MNHEY and CDR2 SVGEGT. CDR3 in amino acids: CASSDPQGYYGYTF. In DNA form, the CDR3 reads TGTGCCAGCAGCGACCCACAGGGTTACTATGGCTACACCTTC.

The CDR3 loop is CASSQERGREKLFF. CDR3 nucleotide sequence: TGTGCCAGCAGCCAAGAGAGGGGGCGGGAAAAACTGTTTTTT. J is TRBJ1-4 and V is TRBV3-1 (or the pseudogene TRBV3-2), with TRBD1 matching over 7 bases. The V segment lost 0 bases and the J segment 8 bases; nucleotides outside the gene matches: 3. In germline, CDR1 is LGHDT, CDR2 YNNKEL (reference sequence). The CDR3 contains 14 residues.

The chain carries TRBV10-3 and TRBJ2-7; possibly TRBD2 for D (5 bases). The germline V and J ends were trimmed by 5 bases and 5 bases, with 7 bases remaining between them. This CDR3 is built from 11 residues. Germline V gene lookup returns CDR1 ENHRY and CDR2 SYGVKD. CDR3 DNA: TGTGCCATCAGTATGGGAGACGAGCAGTACTTC. Translating it yields CAISMGDEQYF.

This chain links TRBV6-1 with TRBJ1-2, with D perhaps TRBD1 (6 bases). This CDR3 spans 15 amino acids. The germline CDR1 and CDR2 sequences are MNHNS and SASEGT. V was shortened by 0 bases and J by 7 bases, with 15 bases between the two germline ends. The CDR3 is CASSEAGGGRGGYTF. The CDR3, as DNA: TGTGCCAGCAGTGAAGCAGGGGGGGGCAGGGGTGGCTACACCTTC.

V usage is TRBV4-1 and J usage is TRBJ1-1; no firm D call. With 4 bases removed from V and 10 bases from J, the gap between germline ends came to 16 bases. The CDR3 sequence is 13 residues long. Germline CDR1 and CDR2: MGHRA and YSYEKL. CDR3 region: CASSRREGEGAFF. Here the CDR3 DNA reads TGCGCCAGCAGCCGGCGGGAGGGTGAGGGAGCTTTCTTT.

V usage is TRBV7-9 and J usage is TRBJ2-1, with 8 bases matching TRBD1. Trimming cost V 2 bases and J 2 bases; bases outside gene matches: 2. Germline values: CDR1 SEHNR, CDR2 FQNEAQ (reference sequence). This CDR3 spans 15 amino acids. CDR3 protein: CASSLQGATYNEQFF. In DNA, the CDR3 is TGTGCCAGCAGCTTACAGGGGGCGACCTACAATGAGCAGTTCTTC.

In this sample, this clone turned up once. The chain has TRBV7-2 and TRBJ1-2; 9 positions agree with TRBD1. The CDR3 spans 14 residues. The V segment lost 5 bases and the J segment 8 bases; nucleotides outside the gene matches: 9. Germline V gene lookup returns CDR1 SGHTA and CDR2 FQGNSA. The CDR3 DNA reads as TGTGCCAGCAGCCACCGGGACAGGGCCAGAGGCTACACCTTC. Translating it yields CASSHRDRARGYTF.

This clone turned up a few times. The chain is built from TRBV6-5 and TRBJ1-3, with 7 nucleotides matching TRBD1. Germline trimming cut 4 bases from V and 4 bases from J; bases unmatched to any gene: 7. The CDR3 runs to 15 residues. CDR1 MNHEY and CDR2 SVGAGI come from the germline V gene. The CDR3 DNA reads as TGTGCCAGCAGTTTCTCTGAGGGGGCGGGAAACACCATATATTTT. This translates into CASSFSEGAGNTIYF.

This clone was seen a single time. V usage is TRBV5-1 and J usage is TRBJ2-1; 12 bases are a match to TRBD2. The CDR3 totals 15 residues. CDR1 is SGHRS, CDR2 YFSETQ, per germline. Trimming took 4 bases from V and 8 from J; bases not matched to a gene: 7. This chain's CDR3 is CASSSTSGGMDEQFF. The CDR3 DNA is TGCGCCAGCAGCAGCACTAGCGGGGGGATGGATGAGCAGTTCTTC.

This rearrangement joins TRBV7-3 to TRBJ2-3; D might be TRBD2 (6 bases). In germline, CDR1 is SGHTA, CDR2 FQGTGA. V shed 3 bases and J shed 2 bases, with 9 bases lying between them. The CDR3 sequence is 14 residues long. CDR3 bases: TGTGCCAGCAGCTTTGCGGGACCCACAGATACGCAGTATTTT. Translating it yields CASSFAGPTDTQYF.

This chain uses TRBV5-1 with TRBJ2-5; D unresolved. Trimming removed 2 bases from V and 3 bases from J, with 2 bases in between. Germline CDR1 SGHRS, CDR2 YFSETQ. The CDR3 has 11 residues. The CDR3 loop reads CASSFKETQYF. The DNA for the CDR3 is TGCGCCAGCAGCTTCAAAGAGACCCAGTACTTC.

The chain recombines TRBV27 with TRBJ2-7; weak D call: TRBD2 (6 bases). Germline CDR1 is MNHEY and CDR2 is SMNVEV (reference sequence). The CDR3 length is 13 residues. Trimming pared 3 bases from V and 8 bases from J, leaving 14 bases between. The CDR3 coding sequence is TGTGCCAGCAGTTTTGGGCGGGGCTTACAGCAGTACTTC. Translated: CASSFGRGLQQYF.

This rearrangement joins TRBV19 to TRBJ1-6; 7 nucleotides line up with TRBD1. V dropped 5 bases and J dropped 8; count of bases not matched to a gene: 9. The CDR3 runs 15 residues. Germline values: CDR1 LNHDA, CDR2 SQIVND (reference sequence). The CDR3 nucleotides are TGTGCCAGTAGTGCCCGACAGGGTAATCATTCACCCCTCCACTTT. Translating it yields CASSARQGNHSPLHF. The full variable domain, completed using reference TRBV19 and TRBJ1-6, is DGGITQSPKYLFRKEGQNVTLSCEQNLNHDAMYWYRQDPGQGLRLIYYSQIVNDFQKGDIAEGYSVSREKKESFPLTVTSAQKNPTAFYLCASSARQGNHSPLHFGNGTRLTVT.

The V call is TRBV7-2, the J call TRBJ2-1, with D perhaps TRBD1 (5 bases). The CDR3 loop spans 14 amino acids. V lost 5 bases, J lost 8 bases, and 16 bases lay in between. Germline CDR1 reads SGHTA; CDR2 reads FQGNSA. The CDR3 DNA is TGTGCCAGCAGCCCCAGGGTCCTGGCGCATGAGCAGTTCTTC. Protein product: CASSPRVLAHEQFF. Full variable domain (missing parts from reference TRBV7-2 and TRBJ2-1): GAGVSQSPSNKVTEKGKDVELRCDPISGHTALYWYRQSLGQGLEFLIYFQGNSAPDKSGLPSDRFSAERTGGSVSTLTIQRTQQEDSAVYLCASSPRVLAHEQFFGPGTRLTVL.

V is TRBV12-5 and J is TRBJ1-2, with D unresolved. Germline assignment: CDR1 LGHNT and CDR2 FRNRAP. Trimming stripped 6 bases from V and 5 bases from J, with 13 bases between. CDR3 length equals 13 residues. The CDR3 nucleotides read TGTGCTAGTGGCACGGTGACACTGTATGGCTACACCTTC. It translates to CASGTVTLYGYTF.

Worth noting for this clone: The conserved phenylalanine or tryptophan normally closing the CDR3 is absent here, so this likely arose from a read error. It is unclear where the CDR3 begins or ends on the DNA, so no DNA is shown, and the CDR3 is as TCRdb lists it. The chain links TRBV6-5 to TRBJ2-7; the table's D call of TRBD2 was not tested on the DNA. The CDR3 totals 16 residues, both ends included. Germline CDR1 and CDR2: MNHEY and SVGAGI. This chain's CDR3 is CASSSKDVLAGGILTL.